This T cell receptor beta chain appears in the sequencing data of a study of beta chain features in type 1 diabetes (dated by TCRdb to between 2018 and 2020). Turning to the overall study: Mean age, gender distribution, total cell number and subset yield did not differ between patients and healthy donors. A total of 100 million to 140 million sorted cells were examined across all samples, and the number of cells per subset was strongly correlated with RNA yield. In the study, TCRB repertoires of sorted circulating CD4+ T cell subsets from recently diagnosed type 1 diabetes patients were compared with those of matched healthy donors. Naive and central memory subsets were obtained from all 30 or so donors, but regulatory and stem cell-like memory subsets were isolated from only 8 patients and roughly eight healthy donors. Here is what the overall study found, with its caveats: Shorter templates might have been favored by PCR, but patient and control samples were amplified and corrected together, so both groups would have been affected equally by any skew. In all four CD4+ subsets, TCRB CDR3 length was moderately but significantly shorter in type 1 diabetes patients. The naive, central memory and regulatory TCRB repertoires appeared to resemble one another more closely among patients than among healthy donors. Because small numbers of individuals were included in the HLA sub-analyses, any influence of HLA type on TCRB rearrangement was left unresolved. Because cDNA rather than genomic DNA was sequenced, highly expressing activated cells could have been over-represented, although no difference in activation and CD3 levels was found between groups. Fewer insertions and more nucleotide deletions at VDJ recombination sites were observed in patients with type 1 diabetes, implying thymic rearrangement abnormalities.

A single peripheral blood draw of approximately 100 mL on average was collected from each donor into heparinised tubes. A BD FACSAria II and a panel including CD45RO, CCR7, CD25, CD127, CD95 and CD27 were used to sort naive, central memory, regulatory and stem cell-like memory CD4+ T cells. Purity was above 98% for every sorted population. PBMCs were separated immediately by Lymphoprep density gradient centrifugation and were stained directly, without being cultured. So that batch effects would be minimized, each experiment stained and sorted samples in pairs, pairing one healthy donor with one patient. For CDR1 and CDR2, the germline V gene lists SGHRS and YFSETQ. V and J are truncated by 3 bases and 2 bases respectively, leaving an intervening sequence of 9 bases. The CDR3 holds 14 amino acids from the cysteine to the phenylalanine. The read is trimmed to its CDR3 DNA, 42 bases read in frame from base 1.

The table lists this clone with a few counts. What antigen it recognizes has not been identified. Base qualities are not recorded, but no much larger clone differs from it by a single base. The entire isolated RNA was reverse transcribed using the High Capacity cDNA Reverse Transcription Kit, and thus expressed TCRB transcripts were sequenced. Naive, central memory and regulatory T cell samples underwent deep immunoSEQ sequencing, averaging around 3.9 million total reads per sample. After sorted cells were lysed in RLT buffer, RNA was extracted with DNase-treated RNeasy Micro or Mini kits, with the choice depending on cell number. Each cell subset was processed on its own to prevent cross-contamination, while patient and healthy donor samples were processed together. Using the immunoSEQ multiplex PCR, TCRB sequences were amplified from cDNA into 87-bp fragments spanning the CDR3 region. Sequencing of the amplicons was performed on the Illumina HiSeq platform. The source study handled its data this way. Synthetic template baselines were used to correct PCR bias computationally, reads within Hamming distance 2 were collapsed, and singletons that could not be merged were discarded. Reads were aligned to IMGT to assign V, D and J genes, CDR3 length, and insertions or deletions at six rearrangement sites. Within each subset, clonotype counts were normalized to the number of sorted cells before true diversity and Gini coefficients were calculated with the tcR R package. The overlap coefficient, calculated on TCRB nucleotide sequences, was used to measure repertoire sharing. As a proxy for the pre-selection repertoire, out-of-frame TCRB sequences from naive cells were analyzed. Entries here come from immuneACCESS through TCRdb and include only in-frame sequences with V and J called. Some clones fail to appear in such tables; in the studies checked, an unresolved V gene covers under half of the shortfall, and the cause of the remainder is unknown. The D gene and trimming were derived from the DNA, and the V and J assignments and clone size from that table. This sample lists about 350,000 clones; around 20% were detected once. Around 0.04% of the sample goes to the ten largest clones.

The sequence derives from a woman under 30 in good health. In this chain, TRBV5-1 is recombined with TRBJ2-4, with the D gene too uncertain to name. The sequencing sample was made of naive CD4+ T cells from blood. This sample's cell subset or site label indicates: true naive CD4+ T cells. The CDR3 region reads CASSSLTTKNIQYF. The DNA reads as follows: TGCGCCAGCAGCTCACTGACAACCAAAAACATTCAGTACTTC.